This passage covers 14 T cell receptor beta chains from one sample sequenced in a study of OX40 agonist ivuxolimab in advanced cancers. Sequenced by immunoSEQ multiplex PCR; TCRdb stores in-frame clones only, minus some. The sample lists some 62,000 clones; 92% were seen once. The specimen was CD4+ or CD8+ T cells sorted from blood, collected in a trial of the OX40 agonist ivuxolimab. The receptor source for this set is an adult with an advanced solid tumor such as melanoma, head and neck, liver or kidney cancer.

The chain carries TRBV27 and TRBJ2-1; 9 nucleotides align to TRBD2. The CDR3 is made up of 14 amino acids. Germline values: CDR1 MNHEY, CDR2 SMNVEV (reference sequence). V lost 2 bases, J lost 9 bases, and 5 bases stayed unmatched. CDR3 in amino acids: CASSLLAGRSEQFF. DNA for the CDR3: TGTGCCAGCAGTTTACTAGCGGGGCGGTCTGAGCAGTTCTTC.

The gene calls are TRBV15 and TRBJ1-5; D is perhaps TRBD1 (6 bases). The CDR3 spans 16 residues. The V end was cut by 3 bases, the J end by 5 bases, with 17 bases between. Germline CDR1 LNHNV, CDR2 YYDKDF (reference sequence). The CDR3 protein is CATSSLNRRGDQPQHF. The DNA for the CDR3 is TGTGCCACCAGCAGCCTAAACCGGAGGGGGGATCAGCCCCAGCATTTT.

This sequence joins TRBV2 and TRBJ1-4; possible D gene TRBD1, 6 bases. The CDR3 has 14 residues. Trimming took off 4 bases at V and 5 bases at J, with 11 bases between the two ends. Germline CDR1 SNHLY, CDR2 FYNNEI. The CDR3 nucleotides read TGTGCCAGCAGTGCGCAGGGGTTAAATGAAAAACTGTTTTTT. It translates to CASSAQGLNEKLFF. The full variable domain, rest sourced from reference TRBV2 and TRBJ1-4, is EPEVTQTPSHQVTQMGQEVILRCVPISNHLYFYWYRQILGQKVEFLVSFYNNEISEKSEIFDDQFSVERPDGSNFTLKIRSTKLEDSAMYFCASSAQGLNEKLFFGSGTQLSVL.

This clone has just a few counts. The CDR3: CSATNYEQYF. CDR3 bases: TGCAGTGCTACGAACTACGAGCAGTACTTC. The rearrangement uses TRBV20-1 and TRBJ2-7, with D unresolved. The CDR3 covers 10 residues. V lost 4 bases and J 3 bases, leaving 4 bases between the germline ends. CDR1 and CDR2 (germline): DFQATT, SNEGSKA (reference sequence).

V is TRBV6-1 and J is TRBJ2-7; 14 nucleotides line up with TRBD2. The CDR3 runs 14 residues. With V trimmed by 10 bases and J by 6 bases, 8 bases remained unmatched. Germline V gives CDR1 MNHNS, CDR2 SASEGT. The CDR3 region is CATGLAGGFSEQYF. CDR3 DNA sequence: TGTGCCACCGGACTAGCGGGGGGCTTTTCCGAGCAGTACTTC.

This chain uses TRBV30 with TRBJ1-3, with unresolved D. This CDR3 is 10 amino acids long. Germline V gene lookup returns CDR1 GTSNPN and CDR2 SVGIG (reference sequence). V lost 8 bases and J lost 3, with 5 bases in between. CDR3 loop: CARGGNTIYF. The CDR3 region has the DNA TGTGCCCGCGGTGGAAACACCATATATTTT.

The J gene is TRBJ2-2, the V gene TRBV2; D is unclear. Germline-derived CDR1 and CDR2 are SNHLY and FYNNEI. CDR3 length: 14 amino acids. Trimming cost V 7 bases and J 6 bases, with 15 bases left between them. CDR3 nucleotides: TGTGCCAGCATTTTCTCTAGTAACGCCGGGGAGCTGTTTTTT. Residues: CASIFSSNAGELFF.

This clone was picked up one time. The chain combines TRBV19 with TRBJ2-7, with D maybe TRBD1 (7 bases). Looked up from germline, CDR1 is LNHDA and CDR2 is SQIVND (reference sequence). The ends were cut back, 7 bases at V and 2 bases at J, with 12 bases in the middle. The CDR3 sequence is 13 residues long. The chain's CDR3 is CASKGRGAYEQYF. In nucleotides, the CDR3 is TGTGCCAGTAAGGGCAGGGGGGCCTACGAGCAGTACTTC.

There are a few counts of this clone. The CDR3 reads CATVRDSIMDTEAFF. CDR3 DNA: TGTGCCACCGTTCGGGACAGTATTATGGACACTGAAGCTTTCTTT. The chain uses TRBV6-5 and TRBJ1-1; 7 bases are shared with TRBD1. Per germline, CDR1 MNHEY and CDR2 SVGAGI. The V gene end was trimmed by 10 bases and the J gene end by 3 bases; junction bases not matched to a gene: 14. There are 15 residues in the CDR3.

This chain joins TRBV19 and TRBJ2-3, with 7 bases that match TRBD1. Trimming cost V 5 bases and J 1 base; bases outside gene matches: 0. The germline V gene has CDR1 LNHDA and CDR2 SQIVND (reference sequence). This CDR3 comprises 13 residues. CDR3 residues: CASSDRGTDTQYF. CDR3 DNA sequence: TGTGCCAGTAGTGACAGGGGCACAGATACGCAGTATTTT.

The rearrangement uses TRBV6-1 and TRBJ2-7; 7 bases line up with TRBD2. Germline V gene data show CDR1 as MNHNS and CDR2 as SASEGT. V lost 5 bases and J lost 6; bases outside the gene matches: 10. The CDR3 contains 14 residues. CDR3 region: CASSTTWGGREQYF. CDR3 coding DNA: TGTGCCAGCAGTACCACCTGGGGGGGACGCGAGCAGTACTTC.

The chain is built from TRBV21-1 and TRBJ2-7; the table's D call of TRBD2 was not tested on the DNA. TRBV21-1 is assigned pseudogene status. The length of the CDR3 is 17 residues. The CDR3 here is CASSKAGRERDCYEQYF. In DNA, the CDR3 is TGTGCCAGCAGCAAAGCGGGACGGGAGCGAGACTGCTACGAGCAGTACTTC.

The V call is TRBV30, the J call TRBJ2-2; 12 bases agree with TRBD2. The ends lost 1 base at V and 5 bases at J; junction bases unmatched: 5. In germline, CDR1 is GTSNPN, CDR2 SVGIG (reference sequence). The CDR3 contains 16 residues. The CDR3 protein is CAWSGLAGGRTGELFF. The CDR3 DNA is TGTGCCTGGAGTGGGCTAGCGGGGGGGCGAACCGGGGAGCTGTTTTTT.

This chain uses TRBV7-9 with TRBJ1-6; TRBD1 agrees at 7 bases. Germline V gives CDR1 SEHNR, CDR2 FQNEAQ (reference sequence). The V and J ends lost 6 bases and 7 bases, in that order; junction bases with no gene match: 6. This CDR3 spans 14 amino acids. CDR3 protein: CASRTGVENSPLHF. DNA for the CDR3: TGTGCCAGCAGAACAGGGGTTGAGAATTCACCCCTCCACTTT.